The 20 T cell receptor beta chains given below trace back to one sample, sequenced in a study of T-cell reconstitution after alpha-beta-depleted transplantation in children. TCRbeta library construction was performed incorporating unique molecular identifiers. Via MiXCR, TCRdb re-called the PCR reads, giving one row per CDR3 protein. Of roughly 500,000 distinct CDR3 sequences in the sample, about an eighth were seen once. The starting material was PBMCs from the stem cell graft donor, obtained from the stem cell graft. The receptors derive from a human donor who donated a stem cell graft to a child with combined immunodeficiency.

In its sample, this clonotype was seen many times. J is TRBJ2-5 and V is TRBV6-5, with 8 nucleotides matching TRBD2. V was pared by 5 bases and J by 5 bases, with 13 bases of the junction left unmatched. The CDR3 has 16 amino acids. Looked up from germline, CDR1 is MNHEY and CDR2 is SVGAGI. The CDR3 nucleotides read TGTGCCAGCAGTAACCGAGGACGGACGGGAGGGGAGACCCAGTACTTC. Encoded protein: CASSNRGRTGGETQYF.

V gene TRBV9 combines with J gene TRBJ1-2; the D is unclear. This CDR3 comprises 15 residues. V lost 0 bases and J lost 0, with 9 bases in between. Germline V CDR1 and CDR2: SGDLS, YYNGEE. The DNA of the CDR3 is TGTGCCAGCAGCGTAGGTGGCAGCCCTAACTATGGCTACACCTTC. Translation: CASSVGGSPNYGYTF.

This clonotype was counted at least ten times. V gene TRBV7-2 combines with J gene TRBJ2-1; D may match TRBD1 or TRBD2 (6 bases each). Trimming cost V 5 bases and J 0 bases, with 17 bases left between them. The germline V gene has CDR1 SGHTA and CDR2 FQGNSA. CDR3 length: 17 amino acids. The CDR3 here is CASSERGGLDSYNEQFF. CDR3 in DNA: TGTGCCAGCAGCGAGAGAGGGGGGCTAGACTCCTACAATGAGCAGTTCTTC.

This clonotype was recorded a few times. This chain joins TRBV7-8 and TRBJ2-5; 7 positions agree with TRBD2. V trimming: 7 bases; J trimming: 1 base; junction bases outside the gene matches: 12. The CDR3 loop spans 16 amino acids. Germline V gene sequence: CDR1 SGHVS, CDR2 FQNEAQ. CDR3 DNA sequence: TGTGCCAGCAACACTCTCACCGGGAGGAGCCAAGAGACCCAGTACTTC. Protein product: CASNTLTGRSQETQYF.

The CDR3, as DNA: TGTGCCAGCCAGACGAACACCGGGGAGCTGTTTTTT. Its protein is CASQTNTGELFF. The chain employs TRBV28 and TRBJ2-2, with D uncertain. V lost 8 bases, J lost 0 bases, and 4 bases lay in between. Germline V CDR1 and CDR2: MDHEN, SYDVKM. CDR3 length equals 12 residues.

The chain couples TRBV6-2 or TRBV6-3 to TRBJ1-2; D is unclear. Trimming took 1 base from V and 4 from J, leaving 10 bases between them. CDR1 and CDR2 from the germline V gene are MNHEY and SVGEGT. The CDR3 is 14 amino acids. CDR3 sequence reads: CASSYYRPLYGYTF. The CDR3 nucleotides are TGTGCCAGCAGTTACTATCGTCCCCTCTATGGCTACACCTTC.

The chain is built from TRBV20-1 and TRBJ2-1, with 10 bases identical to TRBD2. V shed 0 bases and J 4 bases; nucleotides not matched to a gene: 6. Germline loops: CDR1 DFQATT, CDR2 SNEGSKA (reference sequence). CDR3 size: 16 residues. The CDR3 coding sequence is TGCAGTGCTAGAGATATGACTAGCGGGCCGTACAATGAGCAGTTCTTC. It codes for CSARDMTSGPYNEQFF.

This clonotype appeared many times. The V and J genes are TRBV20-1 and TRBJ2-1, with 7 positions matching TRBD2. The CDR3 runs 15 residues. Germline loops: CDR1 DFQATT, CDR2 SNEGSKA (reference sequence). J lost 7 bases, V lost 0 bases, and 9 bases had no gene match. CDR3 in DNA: TGCAGTGCTAGAGATGTGGCGGGAGTGGATAATGAGCAGTTCTTC. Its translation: CSARDVAGVDNEQFF.

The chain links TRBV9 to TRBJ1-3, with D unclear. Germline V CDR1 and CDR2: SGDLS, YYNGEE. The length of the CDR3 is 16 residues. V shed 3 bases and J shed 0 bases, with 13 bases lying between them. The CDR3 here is CASSEHPRSSGNTIYF. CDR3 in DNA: TGTGCCAGCAGCGAACATCCCAGGAGCTCTGGAAACACCATATATTTT.

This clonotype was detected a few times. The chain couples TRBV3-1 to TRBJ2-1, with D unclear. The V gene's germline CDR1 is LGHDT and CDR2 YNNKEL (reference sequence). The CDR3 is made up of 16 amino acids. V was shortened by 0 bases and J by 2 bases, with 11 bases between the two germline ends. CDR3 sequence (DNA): TGTGCCAGCAGCCAAGATAAAGTGGGCGCCTACAATGAGCAGTTCTTC. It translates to CASSQDKVGAYNEQFF.

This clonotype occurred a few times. The CDR3 is CASSPRPYEQYF. CDR3 coding DNA: TGTGCCAGCAGTCCCCGACCATACGAGCAGTACTTC. The chain carries TRBV6-2 or TRBV6-3 and TRBJ2-7; D uncertain. CDR1 is MNHEY, CDR2 SVGEGT, per germline. The CDR3 runs 12 residues. V gave up 5 bases and J gave up 4 bases, with 9 bases separating them.

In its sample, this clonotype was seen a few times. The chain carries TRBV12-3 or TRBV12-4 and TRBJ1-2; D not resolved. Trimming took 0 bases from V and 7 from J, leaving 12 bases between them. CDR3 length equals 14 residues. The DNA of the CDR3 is TGTGCCAGCAGTTTAGCGCTATACAGTGCTGGCTACACCTTC. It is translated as CASSLALYSAGYTF.

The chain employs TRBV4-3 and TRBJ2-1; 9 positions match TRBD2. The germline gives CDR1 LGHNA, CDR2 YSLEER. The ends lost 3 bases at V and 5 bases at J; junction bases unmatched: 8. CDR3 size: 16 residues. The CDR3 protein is CASSHQWAGGHNEQFF. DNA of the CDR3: TGCGCCAGCAGCCACCAATGGGCGGGAGGGCACAATGAGCAGTTCTTC.

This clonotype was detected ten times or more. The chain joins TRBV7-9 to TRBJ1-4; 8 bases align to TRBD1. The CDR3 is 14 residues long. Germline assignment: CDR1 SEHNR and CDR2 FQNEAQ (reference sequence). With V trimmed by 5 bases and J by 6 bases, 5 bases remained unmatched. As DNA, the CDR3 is TGTGCCAGCAGCGACGCGGACAGGGATGAAAAACTGTTTTTT. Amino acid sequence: CASSDADRDEKLFF.

The CDR3 reads CASSSPVMETQYF. The CDR3 DNA follows: TGTGCCAGCAGCTCCCCCGTAATGGAGACCCAGTACTTC. The rearrangement joins TRBV7-2 to TRBJ2-5, with D unresolved. V dropped 4 bases and J dropped 5 bases, with 11 bases sitting between them. CDR3 length: 13 residues. Germline V CDR1 and CDR2: SGHTA, FQGNSA.

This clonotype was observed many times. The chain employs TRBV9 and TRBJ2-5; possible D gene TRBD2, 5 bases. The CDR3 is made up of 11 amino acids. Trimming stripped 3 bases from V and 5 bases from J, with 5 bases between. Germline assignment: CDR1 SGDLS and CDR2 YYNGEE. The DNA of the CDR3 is TGTGCCAGCAGCGCGGGGGAGACCCAGTACTTC. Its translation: CASSAGETQYF.

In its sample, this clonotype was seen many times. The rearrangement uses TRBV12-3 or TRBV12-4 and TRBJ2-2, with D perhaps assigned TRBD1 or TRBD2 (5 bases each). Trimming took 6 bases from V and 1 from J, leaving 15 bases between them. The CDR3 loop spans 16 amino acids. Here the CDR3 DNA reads TGTGCCAGCAGAAACCGGGGCGAACTGAACACCGGGGAGCTGTTTTTT. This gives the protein CASRNRGELNTGELFF.

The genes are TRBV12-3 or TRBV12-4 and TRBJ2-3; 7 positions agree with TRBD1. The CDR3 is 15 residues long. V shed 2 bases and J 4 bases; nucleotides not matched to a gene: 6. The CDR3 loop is CASSLRQGVSDTQYF. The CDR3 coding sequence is TGTGCCAGCAGTTTAAGGCAGGGGGTTTCAGATACGCAGTATTTT.

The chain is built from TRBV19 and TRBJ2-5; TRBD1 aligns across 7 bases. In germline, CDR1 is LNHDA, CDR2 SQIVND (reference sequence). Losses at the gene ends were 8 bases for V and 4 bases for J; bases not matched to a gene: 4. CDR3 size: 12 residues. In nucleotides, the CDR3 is TGTGCCAGTTGGGACAGCACAGAGACCCAGTACTTC. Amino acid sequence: CASWDSTETQYF.

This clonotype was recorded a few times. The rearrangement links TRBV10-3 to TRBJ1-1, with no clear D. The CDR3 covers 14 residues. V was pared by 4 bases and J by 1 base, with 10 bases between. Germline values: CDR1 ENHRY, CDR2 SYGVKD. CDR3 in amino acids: CAISGAGGNTEAFF. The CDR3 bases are TGTGCCATCAGTGGGGCAGGAGGGAACACTGAAGCTTTCTTT.